The present TCR beta chain was sequenced within a study of cytomegalovirus exposure and HLA in healthy donors. Background on the study: The Caucasian-associated ancestry cluster held roughly 80% of approximately 400 genotyped donors.

Donors likely had unrecorded immune exposures despite being nominally healthy when sampled. PCR primers comprised 60 Vbeta and 13 Jbeta primers. The data were produced by immunoSEQ multiplex PCR, yet TCRdb's version contains in-frame clones alone and is incomplete. Seen here are about 180,000 clones, roughly 84% observed once, and the top ten hold about 1.3%. General study results and limits: At a 0.05 false discovery rate, a later analysis found 16,951 TCR beta sequences to be associated with HLA alleles. Later analysis reportedly placed an Asian-associated ancestry cluster below the roughly 640-donor mean in N-insertions.

For this clone: The antigen is not known.

This CDR3 spans 14 amino acids. Germline V gene data show CDR1 as MNHNS and CDR2 as SASEGT. Sequenced: PBMCs. The chain carries TRBV6-1 and TRBJ2-5; 7 positions match TRBD1. The last part of the DNA fits TRBJ2-7 better; the J call may be wrong. The clonotype comes from a girl aged 2 to 9 in good health and CMV-seropositive. The CDR3 loop reads CASMRQTGSYEQYF. CDR3 nucleotide sequence: TGTGCCAGCATGCGACAGACAGGGTCCTACGAGCAGTACTTC.